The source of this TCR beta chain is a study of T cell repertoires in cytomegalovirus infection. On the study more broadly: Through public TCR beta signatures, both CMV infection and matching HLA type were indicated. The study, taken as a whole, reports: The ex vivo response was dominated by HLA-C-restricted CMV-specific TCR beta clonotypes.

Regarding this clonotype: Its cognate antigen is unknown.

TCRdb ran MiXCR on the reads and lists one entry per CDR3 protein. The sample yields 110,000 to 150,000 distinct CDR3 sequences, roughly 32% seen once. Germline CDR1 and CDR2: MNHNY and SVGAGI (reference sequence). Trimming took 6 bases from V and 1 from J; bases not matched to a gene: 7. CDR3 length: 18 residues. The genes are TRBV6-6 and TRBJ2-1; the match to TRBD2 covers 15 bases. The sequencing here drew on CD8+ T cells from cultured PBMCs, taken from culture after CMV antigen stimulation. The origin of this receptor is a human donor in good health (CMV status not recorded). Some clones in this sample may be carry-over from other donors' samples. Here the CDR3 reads CASSWTSGGEGSYNEQFF. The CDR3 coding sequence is TGTGCCAGCAGCTGGACTAGCGGGGGGGAAGGGTCCTACAATGAGCAGTTCTTC.